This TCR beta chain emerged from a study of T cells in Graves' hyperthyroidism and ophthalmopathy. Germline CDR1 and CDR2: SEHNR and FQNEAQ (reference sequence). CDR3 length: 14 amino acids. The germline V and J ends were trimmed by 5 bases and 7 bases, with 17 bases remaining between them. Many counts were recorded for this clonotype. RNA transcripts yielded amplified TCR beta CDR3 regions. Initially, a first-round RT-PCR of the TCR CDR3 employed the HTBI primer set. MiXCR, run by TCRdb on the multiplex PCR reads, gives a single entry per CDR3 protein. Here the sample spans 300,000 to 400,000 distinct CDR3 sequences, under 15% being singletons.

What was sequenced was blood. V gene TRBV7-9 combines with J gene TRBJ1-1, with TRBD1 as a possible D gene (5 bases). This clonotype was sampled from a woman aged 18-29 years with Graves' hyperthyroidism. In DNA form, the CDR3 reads TGTGCCAGCAGCCCGTCGGTAGGGACGGTTGAAGCTTTCTTT. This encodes CASSPSVGTVEAFF.